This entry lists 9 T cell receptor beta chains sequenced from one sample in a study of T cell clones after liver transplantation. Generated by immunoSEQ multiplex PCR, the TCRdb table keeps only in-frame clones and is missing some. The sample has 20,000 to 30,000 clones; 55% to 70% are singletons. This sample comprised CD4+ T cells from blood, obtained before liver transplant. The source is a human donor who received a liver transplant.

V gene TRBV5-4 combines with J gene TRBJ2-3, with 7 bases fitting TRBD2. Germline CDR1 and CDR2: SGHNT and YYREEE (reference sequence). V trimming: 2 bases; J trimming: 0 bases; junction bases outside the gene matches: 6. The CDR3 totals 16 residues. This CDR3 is CASSFEAGVSTDTQYF. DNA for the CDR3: TGTGCCAGCAGCTTCGAGGCGGGAGTTAGCACAGATACGCAGTATTTT.

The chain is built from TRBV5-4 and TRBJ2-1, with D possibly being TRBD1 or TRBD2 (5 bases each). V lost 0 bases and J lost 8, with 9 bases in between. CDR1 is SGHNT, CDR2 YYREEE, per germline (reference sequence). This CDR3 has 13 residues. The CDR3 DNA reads TGTGCCAGCAGCTTGGATTTGGGGGATGAGCAGTTCTTC. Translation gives CASSLDLGDEQFF.

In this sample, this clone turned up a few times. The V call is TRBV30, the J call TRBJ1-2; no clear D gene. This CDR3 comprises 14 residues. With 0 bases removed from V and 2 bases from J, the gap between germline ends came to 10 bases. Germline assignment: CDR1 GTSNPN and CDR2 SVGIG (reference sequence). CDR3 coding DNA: TGTGCCTGGAGTGTCGGGGTCCGGAACTATGGCTACACCTTC. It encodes CAWSVGVRNYGYTF.

For the CDR3, the DNA is TGTGCCAGCAGCCCCGGAGGGGCTCTCTCCGGGGCTAATGAAAAACTGTTTTTT. Its translation: CASSPGGALSGANEKLFF. The J gene is TRBJ1-4, the V gene TRBV4-2, with a weak D call TRBD1 (5 bases). The ends were cut back, 4 bases at V and 3 bases at J, with 21 bases in the middle. The CDR3 spans 18 residues. Germline V gives CDR1 LGHNA, CDR2 YNFKEQ.

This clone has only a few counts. CDR3 bases: TGCGCCAGCAGCTTGCTGTCAACTAGCACAGATACGCAGTATTTT. The encoded protein is CASSLLSTSTDTQYF. This chain links TRBV5-1 with TRBJ2-3; D uncertain. Germline CDR1 is SGHRS and CDR2 is YFSETQ. The CDR3 contains 15 residues. V dropped 1 base and J dropped 0 bases, with 9 bases sitting between them.

The CDR3 spells CASSDNQGIGGYTF. DNA for the CDR3: TGTGCCAGCAGTGACAACCAGGGGATCGGGGGCTACACCTTC. This rearrangement joins TRBV6-1 to TRBJ1-2, with a possible D match to TRBD1 (6 bases). V gave up 3 bases and J gave up 8 bases, with 16 bases separating them. Germline V gene data show CDR1 as MNHNS and CDR2 as SASEGT. The CDR3 extends over 14 amino acids.

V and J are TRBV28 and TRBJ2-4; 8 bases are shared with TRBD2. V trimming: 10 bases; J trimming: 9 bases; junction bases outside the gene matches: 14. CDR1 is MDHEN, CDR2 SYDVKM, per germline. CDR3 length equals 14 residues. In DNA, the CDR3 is TGTGCCACCTTGCGACAAGCGGGAGTCTTCATTCAGTACTTC. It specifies CATLRQAGVFIQYF.

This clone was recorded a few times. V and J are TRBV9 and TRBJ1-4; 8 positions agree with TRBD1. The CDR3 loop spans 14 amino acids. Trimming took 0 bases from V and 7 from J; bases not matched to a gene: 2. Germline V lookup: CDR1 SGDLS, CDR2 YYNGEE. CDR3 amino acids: CASSVGTGTEKLFF. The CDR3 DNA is TGTGCCAGCAGCGTAGGGACAGGGACTGAAAAACTGTTTTTT.

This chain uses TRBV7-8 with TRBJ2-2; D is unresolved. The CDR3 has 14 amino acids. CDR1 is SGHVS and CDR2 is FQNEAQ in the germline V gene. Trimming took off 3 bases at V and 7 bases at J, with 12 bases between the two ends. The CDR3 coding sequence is TGTGCCAGCAGCTTCCAGGAGATTAGCGGGGAGCTGTTTTTT. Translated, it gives CASSFQEISGELFF. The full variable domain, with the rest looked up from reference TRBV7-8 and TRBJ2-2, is GAGVSQSPRYKVAKRGQDVALRCDPISGHVSLFWYQQALGQGPEFLTYFQNEAQLDKSGLPSDRFFAERPEGSVSTLKIQRTQQEDSAVYLCASSFQEISGELFFGEGSRLTVL.